This TCR beta chain was captured by sequencing in a study of blood T cell repertoires in COVID-19. Study summary: Both acute and convalescent COVID-19 samples were obtained from the United States, Italy and Spain. Nucleic acid was either cDNA or gDNA, and it came from T cells, B-cell-depleted T cells, or PBMCs.

In germline, CDR1 is MNHEY, CDR2 SVGAGI. The length of the CDR3 is 15 residues. The V gene lost 6 bases and the J gene lost 0 bases, with 12 bases spanning the gap. Authors' analysis steps: Amplification of reference gene primers was used by the study to estimate nucleated cell counts. Here immunoSEQ multiplex PCR was the method, and the copy in TCRdb shows in-frame clones only, minus some. That table supplies the V and J calls and clone size; D and trimming were determined from the DNA. The sample holds tens of thousands of clones, around 88% seen once. This receptor was identified in a human donor in a cohort sampled during active COVID-19. The rearrangement links TRBV6-5 to TRBJ1-5; D gene unclear. The source material was peripheral blood. The CDR3 protein is CASSPTGNSNQPQHF. The CDR3 DNA sequence: TGTGCCAGCAGCCCGACGGGAAATAGCAATCAGCCCCAGCATTTT.